This T cell receptor beta chain was obtained from a study of shared clonotypes between healthy human individuals. This clone was observed once. The method was immunoSEQ multiplex PCR; TCRdb's version includes in-frame clones alone and lacks a portion of them. The sample holds over 400,000 clones, 65% to 85% seen once. Unsorted samples, those not sorted, used roughly 87 million PBMCs for genomic DNA. Sequenced: PBMCs. This clonotype was sampled from a middle-aged woman in good health. Some clones in this sample may be carry-over from other donors' samples.

In DNA form, the CDR3 reads TGTGCCAGCAGAGAATGGGGAGACCAGTACTTC. It encodes CASREWGDQYF. This chain uses TRBV2 with TRBJ2-7; TRBD2 is a possible D gene (5 bases). V dropped 6 bases and J dropped 10 bases, with 13 bases sitting between them. From germline, CDR1 is SNHLY and CDR2 FYNNEI. There are 11 residues in the CDR3.